The 21 T cell receptor beta chains listed next were all sequenced from one sample in a study of blood T cells in healthy people across ages. The use of a sample-barcoded 5' primer and a J-beta primer mix characterized a second PCR of roughly 6 to 11 cycles. TCRdb reprocessed the 5' RACE reads via MiXCR and lists one record per CDR3 protein. The sample shows about 1,800,000 distinct CDR3 sequences, approximately 30% of them seen only once. Sequencing was carried out using blood. The receptors derive from a young woman in good health.

This clonotype has ten or more counts. The J gene is TRBJ2-4, the V gene TRBV15; D possibly corresponds to TRBD2 (6 bases). V shed 5 bases and J shed 0 bases, with 14 bases lying between them. The germline CDR1 and CDR2 sequences are LNHNV and YYDKDF (reference sequence). The CDR3 is made up of 16 amino acids. CDR3 sequence (DNA): TGTGCCACCAGCCCCGGGACTTCTTTAGCCAAAAACATTCAGTACTTC. Residues: CATSPGTSLAKNIQYF.

This clonotype has more than one count but fewer than ten. The chain carries TRBV29-1 and TRBJ1-2, with D perhaps TRBD1 (6 bases). Germline V CDR1 and CDR2: SQVTM, ANQGSEA. This CDR3 has 15 amino acids. Trimming took off 7 bases at V and 0 bases at J, with 18 bases between the two ends. CDR3 region: CSGTDQSRANYGYTF. The CDR3 nucleotides are TGCAGCGGGACAGACCAGTCTCGAGCTAACTATGGCTACACCTTC.

Concerning this clonotype: Germline and junction disagree at one end, which may indicate a read error. The J gene is TRBJ2-3, the V gene TRBV20-1; D uncertain. The CDR3 runs to 12 residues. The germline V gene has CDR1 DFQATT and CDR2 SNEGSKA (reference sequence). The CDR3: CCAPLSTDTQYF. CDR3 coding DNA: TGCTGTGCCCCCCTCAGCACAGATACGCAGTATTTT.

This chain joins TRBV7-2 and TRBJ2-2; possibly TRBD1 for D (6 bases). V dropped 5 bases and J dropped 4 bases, with 11 bases sitting between them. This CDR3 comprises 14 residues. Germline CDR1 is SGHTA and CDR2 is FQGNSA. This CDR3 reads CASSKGVTTGELFF. DNA for the CDR3: TGTGCCAGCAGCAAGGGGGTGACCACCGGGGAGCTGTTTTTT.

The CDR3 is CASSETTVRADMEYF. DNA of the CDR3: TGTGCCAGCAGCGAGACCACGGTCCGGGCAGATATGGAATATTTT. This chain links TRBV12-3 or TRBV12-4 with TRBJ2-3; no clear D gene. The length of the CDR3 is 15 residues. Trimming shortened V by 6 bases and J by 15 bases, and 28 bases separated the two germline ends.

This clonotype was detected a few times. The V and J genes are TRBV11-2 and TRBJ2-7, with TRBD2 identical over 8 bases. CDR3 size: 15 residues. Germline CDR1 and CDR2: SGHAT and FQNNGV. J was trimmed by 0 bases and V by 7 bases; bases with no gene match: 8. CDR3 loop: CASTRGGGFSYEQYF. CDR3 sequence (DNA): TGTGCCAGCACTCGGGGGGGCGGTTTCTCCTACGAGCAGTACTTC.

This chain links TRBV3-1 with TRBJ1-2; 7 bases agree with TRBD1. The CDR3 totals 17 residues. Trimming at V came to 2 bases and at J to 6 bases, leaving 15 bases not matched to a gene. CDR1 and CDR2 (germline): LGHDT, YNNKEL (reference sequence). The CDR3 DNA is TGTGCCAGCAGCCAATTCGGGGCAGGGGGACGAACTAATGGCTACACCTTC. Protein: CASSQFGAGGRTNGYTF.

This clonotype has more than one count but fewer than ten. This rearrangement joins TRBV7-6 to TRBJ2-7; either TRBD1 or TRBD2 may fit D (5 bases each). V gave up 6 bases and J gave up 3 bases, with 21 bases separating them. The CDR3 sequence is 16 residues long. Germline V lookup: CDR1 SGHVS, CDR2 FNYEAQ. The CDR3 loop is CASSPRPRGRFYEQYF. The DNA of the CDR3 is TGTGCCAGCAGTCCCCGGCCGAGGGGCAGATTCTACGAGCAGTACTTC.

This clonotype has a single count. The chain recombines TRBV5-1 with TRBJ2-1; TRBD1 or TRBD2 may be the D gene (5 bases each). The ends were cut back, 4 bases at V and 10 bases at J, with 24 bases in the middle. This CDR3 has 16 residues. Germline CDR1 SGHRS, CDR2 YFSETQ. DNA of the CDR3: TGCGCCAGCAGCCGCGTTCGGGACGGAGAGGGAAGGGAGCAGTTCTTC. Translated: CASSRVRDGEGREQFF. The full variable domain, in which reference TRBV5-1 and TRBJ2-1 provide the parts outside the CDR3, is KAGVTQTPRYLIKTRGQQVTLSCSPISGHRSVSWYQQTPGQGLQFLFEYFSETQRNKGNFPGRFSGRQFSNSRSEMNVSTLELGDSALYLCASSRVRDGEGREQFFGPGTRLTVL.

This rearrangement joins TRBV7-2 to TRBJ2-6; no clear D gene. There are 15 residues in the CDR3. Trimming took off 5 bases at V and 4 bases at J, with 12 bases between the two ends. CDR1 SGHTA and CDR2 FQGNSA come from the germline V gene. DNA of the CDR3: TGTGCCAGCAGCCGTTCGTCTGGAGGGGCCAACGTCCTGACTTTC. It translates to CASSRSSGGANVLTF.

Concerning this clonotype itself: Possible read error: a much larger clone is one base away. The chain couples TRBV4-1 to TRBJ2-1; 10 bases align to TRBD2. The CDR3 sequence is 15 residues long. The junction had 13 bases not matched to a gene; V was cut back by 4 bases and J by 13 bases. Germline V gene data show CDR1 as MGHRA and CDR2 as YSYEKL. The CDR3 protein is CASSRLAGSQETQFF. In DNA, the CDR3 is TGCGCCAGCAGCCGACTAGCGGGTTCACAAGAGACCCAGTTCTTC.

Points on this clonotype: It may be a read error: a sequence one base away is much more abundant. The chain joins TRBV20-1 to TRBJ2-1, with a tentative D call TRBD1 (6 bases). The DNA end is more similar to TRBJ2-7, so the J call may be wrong. The CDR3 runs 15 residues. Germline V CDR1 and CDR2: DFQATT, SNEGSKA (reference sequence). DNA for the CDR3: TGCAGTGCTCCCTATAAGGGAGTAGGGGACAATGAGCAGTACTTC. Amino acids: CSAPYKGVGDNEQYF.

This clonotype was seen more than once but under ten times. V usage is TRBV2 and J usage is TRBJ1-3, with a tentative D call TRBD1 (5 bases). Germline V gives CDR1 SNHLY, CDR2 FYNNEI. V gave up 8 bases and J gave up 0 bases, with 14 bases separating them. The CDR3 covers 15 residues. The CDR3 protein is CASQPGRNSGNTIYF. In nucleotides, the CDR3 is TGTGCCAGCCAGCCGGGACGCAACTCTGGAAACACCATATATTTT.

The chain couples TRBV7-6 to TRBJ2-5; 14 nucleotides match TRBD2. V shed 1 base, J shed 11 bases, and the junction held 9 bases outside the gene matches. CDR3 length: 16 residues. CDR1 and CDR2 from the germline V gene are SGHVS and FNYEAQ. The CDR3 DNA reads as TGTGCCAGCAGCTTAGGACTAGCGGGGGGGCCCGATGAGCAGTACTTC. Protein product: CASSLGLAGGPDEQYF.

V gene TRBV20-1 combines with J gene TRBJ1-4, with D possibly being TRBD1 (6 bases). The CDR3 is made up of 12 amino acids. Trimming stripped 8 bases from V and 1 base from J, with 8 bases between. Germline-derived CDR1 and CDR2 are DFQATT and SNEGSKA (reference sequence). CDR3 sequence reads: CSTQGTNEKLFF. The CDR3 DNA follows: TGCAGTACACAGGGAACTAATGAAAAACTGTTTTTT.

This sequence joins TRBV20-1 and TRBJ2-1; 14 bases fit TRBD2. There are 16 residues in the CDR3. V lost 3 bases and J lost 7; bases outside the gene matches: 8. Germline V gives CDR1 DFQATT, CDR2 SNEGSKA (reference sequence). CDR3 amino acids: CSASSSGTSGGNEQFF. The CDR3 nucleotides read TGCAGTGCTAGTTCCTCCGGGACTAGCGGGGGTAATGAGCAGTTCTTC.

The chain carries TRBV6-5 and TRBJ1-2; D call uncertain. The germline V and J ends were trimmed by 2 bases and 8 bases, with 12 bases remaining between them. The germline V gene has CDR1 MNHEY and CDR2 SVGAGI. This CDR3 comprises 13 residues. The CDR3 DNA reads as TGTGCCAGCAGTTACGCTATACGAGGGGGCTACACCTTC. Residues: CASSYAIRGGYTF.

In its sample, this clonotype was seen many times. The J gene is TRBJ2-5, the V gene TRBV29-1, with 8 nucleotides matching TRBD1. J was trimmed by 5 bases and V by 5 bases; bases with no gene match: 1. The germline CDR1 and CDR2 sequences are SQVTM and ANQGSEA. The CDR3 contains 11 residues. The CDR3 loop is CSVWDRETQYF. CDR3 nucleotides: TGCAGCGTTTGGGACAGGGAGACCCAGTACTTC.

The J gene is TRBJ2-5, the V gene TRBV10-3; the match to TRBD2 covers 7 bases. CDR1 is ENHRY and CDR2 is SYGVKD in the germline V gene. V shed 2 bases, J shed 11 bases, and the junction held 14 bases outside the gene matches. The CDR3 covers 15 residues. CDR3 in amino acids: CAISEGGVLRNEQYF. The DNA for the CDR3 is TGTGCCATCAGTGAGGGGGGGGTCCTTCGCAATGAGCAGTACTTC.

On this clonotype itself: A much larger clonotype is one base distant, so this may be a read error. The J gene is TRBJ2-1, the V gene TRBV29-1; D may be TRBD2 (6 bases). CDR1 SQVTM and CDR2 ANQGSEA come from the germline V gene. CDR3 length equals 15 residues. The V end was cut by 2 bases, the J end by 3 bases, with 14 bases between. The chain's CDR3 is CSVELTGEFYNEQFF. CDR3 in DNA: TGCAGCGTTGAACTAACGGGAGAATTCTACAATGAGCAGTTCTTC.

The sample holds a few counts of this clonotype. The CDR3 sequence: CASSLREQRYEQYF. CDR3 nucleotide sequence: TGTGCCAGCAGCTTACGAGAGCAACGCTACGAGCAGTACTTC. The rearrangement joins TRBV7-2 to TRBJ2-7; D is uncertain. This CDR3 region has 14 residues. The germline V gene has CDR1 SGHTA and CDR2 FQGNSA. Trimming pared 2 bases from V and 3 bases from J, leaving 11 bases between.